The T cell receptor beta chain under discussion was sequenced for a study of control samples from healthy donors and cancer patients. Trimming took 3 bases from V and 7 from J, leaving 13 bases between them. The germline V gene has CDR1 MDHEN and CDR2 SYDVKM. CDR3 length equals 13 residues. Assay used: immunoSEQ multiplex PCR; TCRdb lists only in-frame clones, some missing. The profile shows around 94,000 clones, about 86% of them singletons. The sequence was collected from a woman aged 45-60 years in good health. The J gene is TRBJ2-7, the V gene TRBV28; tentatively, D is TRBD1 (6 bases). Sequencing was performed on blood. The CDR3 reads CASSLPGVGEQYF. CDR3 nucleotides: TGTGCCAGCAGTTTGCCAGGGGTTGGGGAGCAGTACTTC.